This is a list of T cell receptor beta chains from one sample in a study of blood T cell repertoires in COVID-19. Here immunoSEQ multiplex PCR was the method, and the copy in TCRdb shows in-frame clones only, minus some. Of under 300,000 clones listed, approximately 90% are singletons. Material: peripheral blood. These receptors all stem from a man younger than 35 with active or convalescent COVID-19. Each CDR3 is given with its conserved first and last residue. A D gene is named only where the DNA matches it firmly. The listing skips clone size in some rows; elsewhere it reads once, few, many or a size class.

>TRBV27|TRBD1|NA|TRBJ1-5
CASSMTGGQPQHF
TGTGCCAGCAGCATGACAGGGGGTCAGCCCCAGCATTTT
>TRBV18|TRBD1|few|TRBJ1-5
CASSPSGQGGGQPQHF
TGTGCCAGCTCACCCTCCGGACAGGGAGGGGGTCAGCCCCAGCATTTT
>TRBV5-6|NA|NA|TRBJ2-7
CASSLVGLENEQYF
TGTGCCAGCAGCTTGGTGGGGCTAGAAAACGAGCAGTACTTC
>TRBV27|NA|NA|TRBJ1-5
CASSFRSGKPQHF
TGTGCCAGCAGTTTCCGCTCAGGGAAGCCCCAGCATTTT
>TRBV5-5|NA|NA|TRBJ1-3
CASSLDREHTIYF
TGTGCCAGCAGCTTGGACAGGGAACACACCATATATTTT
>TRBV30|TRBD2|NA|TRBJ2-1
CAWSVGTSALNEQFF
TGTGCCTGGAGTGTTGGGACTAGCGCACTCAATGAGCAGTTCTTC
>TRBV12-5|TRBD1|NA|TRBJ2-7
CASGGDREEDYEQYF
TGTGCTAGTGGTGGGGACAGGGAAGAAGACTACGAGCAGTACTTC
>TRBV24-1|TRBD2|NA|TRBJ2-5
CATSDPPYSGGVETQYF
TGTGCCACCAGTGATCCGCCTTATAGCGGGGGGGTGGAGACCCAGTACTTC
>TRBV7-9|NA|NA|TRBJ1-4
CASSSSVRGEKLFF
TGTGCCAGCAGCTCTTCCGTCAGGGGAGAAAAACTGTTTTTT
>TRBV5-1|NA|once|TRBJ2-5
CASSSTASQETQYF
TGCGCCAGCAGCTCGACAGCTAGCCAAGAGACCCAGTACTTC
>TRBV27|NA|NA|TRBJ1-1
CASSRGNTEAFF
TGTGCCAGCAGCCGGGGAAACACTGAAGCTTTCTTT
>TRBV5-5|NA|NA|TRBJ2-2
CASSQGVTGELFF
TGTGCCAGCAGCCAAGGGGTGACGGGGGAGCTGTTTTTT
>TRBV3-1/TRBV3-2|TRBD1|NA|TRBJ2-1
CASSRDRGSDEQFF
TGTGCCAGCAGCCGGGACAGGGGTTCCGATGAGCAGTTCTTC
>TRBV19|NA|NA|TRBJ2-1
CASSSWTERVF
TGTGCCAGTAGTAGCTGGACCGAGAGGGTCTTC
>TRBV6-2/TRBV6-3|NA|NA|TRBJ1-2
CASSYGGAGGYTF
TGTGCCAGCAGTTACGGGGGCGCAGGGGGCTACACCTTC
>TRBV28|NA|NA|TRBJ2-1
CASSLWDRYNEQFF
TGTGCCAGCAGTTTATGGGACAGATACAATGAGCAGTTCTTC
>TRBV7-6|TRBD2|NA|TRBJ2-2
CASSQRTSKNTGELFF
TGTGCCAGCAGCCAAAGGACTAGCAAGAACACCGGGGAGCTGTTTTTT
>TRBV5-1|TRBD2|NA|TRBJ2-3
CASSSTSGGTDTQYF
TGCGCCAGCAGTTCAACTAGCGGGGGCACAGATACGCAGTATTTT
>TRBV12-3/TRBV12-4|NA|NA|TRBJ2-7
CASSLEQGEQYF
TGTGCCAGCAGTTTAGAACAGGGCGAGCAGTACTTC
>TRBV29-1|TRBD2|NA|TRBJ2-5
CTGREGQETQYF
TGCACCGGGAGGGAGGGGCAAGAGACCCAGTACTTC
>TRBV19|NA|NA|TRBJ2-7
CASSIGWDGPPGDEQYF
TGTGCCAGTAGTATAGGTTGGGACGGACCACCGGGGGACGAGCAGTACTTC
>TRBV5-4|NA|few|TRBJ2-2
CASSPGQSGELFF
TGTGCCAGCAGCCCAGGACAGAGCGGGGAGCTGTTTTTT
>TRBV5-1|NA|once|TRBJ1-1
CASSLAGVESTEAFF
TGCGCCAGCAGCTTGGCCGGGGTAGAGAGCACTGAAGCTTTCTTT
>TRBV19|NA|NA|TRBJ1-1
CASSRLGVGRYTEAFF
TGTGCCAGTAGTCGACTCGGGGTCGGGAGGTACACTGAAGCTTTCTTT
>TRBV3-1/TRBV3-2|TRBD2|few|TRBJ2-1
CASSQRNTGLAGPSSYNEQFF
TGTGCCAGCAGCCAAAGAAATACGGGACTAGCGGGACCTAGCTCCTACAATGAGCAGTTCTTC
>TRBV11-2|NA|NA|TRBJ1-6
CASSGHRDTSSYNSPLHF
TGTGCCAGCAGCGGACACCGGGACACGAGCTCCTATAATTCACCCCTCCACTTT
>TRBV7-2|TRBD2|NA|TRBJ2-7
CASSFTSGNTYEQYF
TGTGCCAGCAGCTTCACCAGCGGGAACACCTACGAGCAGTACTTC
>TRBV4-3|TRBD1|NA|TRBJ1-6
CASSRKGQESSYNSPLHF
TGCGCCAGCAGCCGGAAAGGACAGGAGAGCTCCTATAATTCACCCCTCCACTTT
>TRBV9|TRBD1|NA|TRBJ2-7
CASSVTGTADEQYF
TGTGCCAGCAGCGTGACCGGGACAGCGGACGAGCAGTACTTC